The 25 T cell receptor beta chains below all came from one sample that was sequenced in a study of yellow fever vaccine responses in identical twins. TCRdb itself ran the RT-PCR reads through MiXCR, one entry per CDR3 protein. The sample lists 7,000 or so distinct CDR3 sequences, roughly 84% seen once, with 0.9% to 1.5% in the top ten. Sequencing used T cells from blood (PBMCs), unsorted or a sorted subset (not recorded which), obtained before or after yellow fever vaccination (not recorded which). The origin of the receptors is a woman aged 18-30 years who received the yellow fever vaccine.

Only one count was recorded for this clonotype. The gene calls are TRBV2 and TRBJ2-7; TRBD2 is a possible D gene (6 bases). The CDR3 covers 11 residues. Trimming stripped 6 bases from V and 5 bases from J, with 8 bases between. Germline CDR1 SNHLY, CDR2 FYNNEI. CDR3 protein: CASRRGHEQYF. CDR3 nucleotides: TGTGCCAGCAGGCGGGGCCACGAGCAGTACTTC.

This rearrangement joins TRBV11-2 to TRBJ2-3, with 7 positions matching TRBD1. Germline V gene lookup returns CDR1 SGHAT and CDR2 FQNNGV. This CDR3 region has 16 residues. The V segment lost 0 bases and the J segment 5 bases; nucleotides outside the gene matches: 8. This chain's CDR3 is CASSLEGRGRRDTQYF. The DNA of the CDR3 is TGTGCCAGCAGCTTAGAGGGAAGGGGGCGAAGAGATACGCAGTATTTT. The variable domain in full, completed from reference TRBV11-2 and TRBJ2-3, reads EAGVAQSPRYKIIEKRQSVAFWCNPISGHATLYWYQQILGQGPKLLIQFQNNGVVDDSQLPKDRFSAERLKGVDSTLKIQPAKLEDSAVYLCASSLEGRGRRDTQYFGPGTRLTVL.

V gene TRBV2 combines with J gene TRBJ1-1; a weak D match, TRBD1 (5 bases). CDR1 SNHLY and CDR2 FYNNEI come from the germline V gene. This CDR3 has 14 residues. V lost 3 bases to trimming and J lost 1 base, with 9 bases between them. The CDR3, as DNA: TGTGCCAGCAGTGATTTGGGGCCGAACACTGAAGCTTTCTTT. Amino acids: CASSDLGPNTEAFF.

V usage is TRBV11-2 and J usage is TRBJ2-5, with a possible D match to TRBD2 (6 bases). The CDR3 consists of 15 residues. Per the germline V gene, CDR1 is SGHAT and CDR2 is FQNNGV. Trimming pared 5 bases from V and 5 bases from J, leaving 18 bases between. As DNA, the CDR3 is TGTGCCAGCAGCCTAAATCTTCGGAGGGGCGAGACCCAGTACTTC. It translates to CASSLNLRRGETQYF.

The chain carries TRBV20-1 and TRBJ2-3; maybe TRBD2 (6 bases). Germline V gene sequence: CDR1 DFQATT, CDR2 SNEGSKA (reference sequence). V was trimmed by 4 bases and J by 1 base, leaving 6 bases between them. This CDR3 has 12 residues. CDR3 residues: CSAKRGTDTQYF. DNA for the CDR3: TGCAGTGCTAAGCGGGGCACAGATACGCAGTATTTT.

The chain links TRBV7-9 to TRBJ2-7, with no clear D. Germline V gene sequence: CDR1 SEHNR, CDR2 FQNEAQ (reference sequence). The CDR3 totals 17 residues. V shed 1 base and J shed 4 bases, with 20 bases lying between them. The CDR3 sequence: CASSLVVGPKPLYEQYF. For the CDR3, the DNA is TGTGCCAGCAGCTTAGTCGTCGGCCCTAAGCCCCTATACGAGCAGTACTTC.

The chain is built from TRBV29-1 and TRBJ2-7; 10 nucleotides align to TRBD1. This CDR3 comprises 12 residues. Germline assignment: CDR1 SQVTM and CDR2 ANQGSEA. After removal of 7 bases from V and 6 bases from J, the junction contained 6 bases not matched to a gene. CDR3 protein: CSAGQGLLEQYF. CDR3 nucleotide sequence: TGCAGCGCGGGACAGGGGCTCCTCGAGCAGTACTTC.

This clonotype was detected only once. In nucleotides, the CDR3 is TGTGCCAGCAGCTTATATGTCGGCGGGAGGAGCGCAGATACGCAGTATTTT. This codes for CASSLYVGGRSADTQYF. The V gene is TRBV11-2, the J gene TRBJ2-3; 8 bases match TRBD2. The CDR3 has 17 residues. V trimming: 2 bases; J trimming: 4 bases; junction bases outside the gene matches: 11. Germline CDR1 and CDR2: SGHAT and FQNNGV.

V usage is TRBV4-1 and J usage is TRBJ1-2; TRBD1 matches at 7 bases. CDR1 and CDR2 (germline): MGHRA, YSYEKL. This CDR3 has 15 amino acids. The V and J ends lost 4 bases and 7 bases, in that order; junction bases with no gene match: 12. The CDR3 loop reads CASSPRTGGMGGYTF. The CDR3 DNA sequence: TGCGCCAGCAGCCCGAGGACAGGTGGAATGGGTGGCTACACCTTC.

The chain joins TRBV11-3 to TRBJ2-1, with D uncertain. Looked up from germline, CDR1 is SGHNT and CDR2 is YENEEA. V was clipped by 1 base and J by 4 bases, with 2 bases between them. The CDR3 spans 12 residues. CDR3 sequence reads: CASSLGYNEQFF. Here the CDR3 DNA reads TGTGCCAGCAGCTTAGGGTACAATGAGCAGTTCTTC.

The chain employs TRBV18 and TRBJ1-2, with a weak D call TRBD1 (5 bases). The germline V gene encodes CDR1 KGHSH and CDR2 LQKENI. V was cut by 3 bases and J by 8 bases, with 7 bases left in between. The CDR3 is 11 residues long. CDR3 in amino acids: CASSPGDGYTF. CDR3 in DNA: TGTGCCAGCTCACCTGGGGACGGCTACACCTTC.

This clonotype has just a few counts. This rearrangement joins TRBV2 to TRBJ2-5; D is unclear. This CDR3 has 11 residues. Trimming pared 2 bases from V and 4 bases from J, leaving 2 bases between. The germline V gene has CDR1 SNHLY and CDR2 FYNNEI. CDR3 residues: CASSERETQYF. The CDR3 bases are TGTGCCAGCAGTGAACGAGAGACCCAGTACTTC.

The gene calls are TRBV20-1 and TRBJ2-1, with 10 nucleotides matching TRBD1. This CDR3 spans 15 amino acids. CDR1 DFQATT and CDR2 SNEGSKA come from the germline V gene (reference sequence). V shed 3 bases and J 7 bases; nucleotides not matched to a gene: 9. In DNA form, the CDR3 reads TGCAGTGCTAGCCCTCGGGACAGGGGAATAAATGAGCAGTTCTTC. This gives the protein CSASPRDRGINEQFF.

The gene calls are TRBV6-2 or TRBV6-3 and TRBJ2-1; D call uncertain. Germline V lookup: CDR1 MNHEY, CDR2 SVGEGT. This CDR3 has 13 residues. V lost 6 bases to trimming and J lost 6 bases, with 12 bases between them. CDR3 sequence: CASRSSWANEQFF. The CDR3 bases are TGTGCCAGCAGAAGCTCCTGGGCCAATGAGCAGTTCTTC.

The chain carries TRBV12-3 or TRBV12-4 and TRBJ1-1; D is unclear. CDR3 length: 12 amino acids. With 4 bases removed from V and 2 bases from J, the gap between germline ends came to 5 bases. The CDR3 sequence is CASSYGNTEAFF. For the CDR3, the DNA is TGTGCCAGCAGTTACGGAAACACTGAAGCTTTCTTT.

The chain recombines TRBV28 with TRBJ2-3; D is uncertain. The CDR3 covers 12 residues. Per germline, CDR1 MDHEN and CDR2 SYDVKM. V was pared by 2 bases and J by 9 bases, with 9 bases between. The CDR3 nucleotides are TGTGCCAGCAGTTTAGGAGCTCAAACGCAGTATTTT. Translating it yields CASSLGAQTQYF.

This clonotype was picked up one time. V and J are TRBV11-1 and TRBJ2-7; D is ambiguous. Germline CDR1 SGHAT, CDR2 FQDESV (reference sequence). The CDR3 runs 12 residues. Deletions cut 4 bases from V and 6 bases from J, with 10 bases between. The CDR3 bases are TGTGCCAGCAGCTCCCTTAGTATCGAGCAGTACTTC. Amino acid sequence: CASSSLSIEQYF.

The chain carries TRBV11-3 and TRBJ2-7; TRBD1 might be the D (6 bases). Trimming removed 3 bases at V and 4 bases at J, with 10 bases between. CDR1 and CDR2 (germline): SGHNT, YENEEA. This CDR3 is 13 amino acids long. CDR3 region: CASSLHQGYEQYF. The CDR3 DNA reads TGTGCCAGCAGCTTGCACCAGGGGTACGAGCAGTACTTC.

The gene calls are TRBV28 and TRBJ2-7; D is perhaps TRBD1 or TRBD2 (6 bases each). The CDR3 has 14 residues. The germline V gene encodes CDR1 MDHEN and CDR2 SYDVKM. V lost 5 bases to trimming and J lost 0 bases, with 11 bases between them. CDR3 in DNA: TGTGCCAGCAGTGTGCGGGACACCTCCTACGAGCAGTACTTC. Its protein is CASSVRDTSYEQYF. The full variable domain, rest sourced from reference TRBV28 and TRBJ2-7, is DVKVTQSSRYLVKRTGEKVFLECVQDMDHENMFWYRQDPGLGLRLIYFSYDVKMKEKGDIPEGYSVSREKKERFSLILESASTNQTSMYLCASSVRDTSYEQYFGPGTRLTVT.

The V and J genes are TRBV7-9 and TRBJ2-7; no reliable D call. Germline V lookup: CDR1 SEHNR, CDR2 FQNEAQ (reference sequence). V shed 2 bases and J shed 4 bases, with 6 bases lying between them. CDR3 length: 12 amino acids. DNA of the CDR3: TGTGCCAGCAGCTTATTGTTGTACGAGCAGTACTTC. Protein sequence: CASSLLLYEQYF.

This clonotype appeared a few times. The genes are TRBV11-3 and TRBJ2-7, with no clear D. Germline CDR1 SGHNT, CDR2 YENEEA. Deletions cut 2 bases from V and 4 bases from J, with 9 bases between. There are 13 residues in the CDR3. CDR3 region: CASSLYGGYEQYF. CDR3 DNA sequence: TGTGCCAGCAGCTTATATGGCGGATACGAGCAGTACTTC.

The rearrangement links TRBV19 to TRBJ1-5; D not certain. The CDR3 is made up of 13 amino acids. V lost 5 bases and J 1 base, leaving 6 bases between the germline ends. CDR1 is LNHDA, CDR2 SQIVND, per germline (reference sequence). The CDR3 DNA reads as TGTGCCAGTAGTCGTCAAAGCAATCAGCCCCAGCATTTT. Amino acids: CASSRQSNQPQHF.

V is TRBV15 and J is TRBJ2-2; D might be TRBD2 (6 bases). Germline CDR1 reads LNHNV; CDR2 reads YYDKDF (reference sequence). The V end was cut by 6 bases, the J end by 3 bases, with 11 bases between. The CDR3 runs 14 residues. CDR3 sequence: CATSLGTHTGELFF. CDR3 DNA: TGTGCCACCAGTCTGGGGACTCACACCGGGGAGCTGTTTTTT.

The chain joins TRBV29-1 to TRBJ2-3; no clear D. Germline V gives CDR1 SQVTM, CDR2 ANQGSEA. Between the trimmed V and J ends, which lost 7 bases and 4 bases, there was a span of 6 bases. This CDR3 contains 10 residues. The CDR3 region has the DNA TGCAGCGCCGGATCAGATACGCAGTATTTT. Its protein product is CSAGSDTQYF.

The chain couples TRBV29-1 to TRBJ2-1, with D possibly TRBD2 on 6 matching bases. CDR3 size: 12 residues. V lost 7 bases, J lost 4 bases, and 11 bases lay in between. The V gene's germline CDR1 is SQVTM and CDR2 ANQGSEA. The CDR3 DNA sequence: TGCAGCGGGGTAGCGGCATACAATGAGCAGTTCTTC. Translation: CSGVAAYNEQFF.